A single sample is the source of the 17 T cell receptor beta chains below, sequenced in a study of control samples from healthy donors and cancer patients. The table came from immunoSEQ multiplex PCR; TCRdb's copy has only in-frame clones and leaves some out. The repertoire includes about 130,000 clones, 85% to 95% of them detected once, and approximately 0.58% sits in the top ten. Sequencing used PBMCs. The receptors were gathered from a man at least 80 years old with head and neck cancer.

This sequence joins TRBV7-9 and TRBJ1-4, with 12 bases aligning to TRBD1. CDR3 length equals 18 residues. Germline V gene sequence: CDR1 SEHNR, CDR2 FQNEAQ (reference sequence). V dropped 4 bases and J dropped 2; count of bases not matched to a gene: 8. This CDR3 reads CASSWGTGGVSTNEKLFF. CDR3 coding DNA: TGTGCCAGCAGCTGGGGGACAGGGGGCGTTAGCACTAATGAAAAACTGTTTTTT.

The chain is built from TRBV3-1 (or the pseudogene TRBV3-2) and TRBJ2-7, with 8 positions matching TRBD1. V lost 1 base to trimming and J lost 11 bases; unmatched junction nucleotides: 4. From germline, CDR1 is LGHDT and CDR2 YNNKEL (reference sequence). The CDR3 runs 12 residues. The CDR3 protein is CASSQGTGMEYF. DNA for the CDR3: TGTGCCAGCAGCCAAGGGACAGGGATGGAGTACTTC.

This rearrangement joins TRBV5-6 to TRBJ1-1; D gene unclear. Germline CDR1 is SGHDT and CDR2 is YYEEEE. Trimming stripped 0 bases from V and 5 bases from J, with 14 bases between. There are 15 residues in the CDR3. The CDR3 is CASSLVVFEETEAFF. CDR3 nucleotides: TGTGCCAGCAGCTTGGTTGTATTCGAGGAGACTGAAGCTTTCTTT.

The rearrangement joins TRBV19 to TRBJ2-3; TRBD2 matches at 11 bases. Germline CDR1 reads LNHDA; CDR2 reads SQIVND (reference sequence). This CDR3 is built from 18 residues. V lost 5 bases and J lost 0; bases outside the gene matches: 10. CDR3 DNA: TGTGCCAGTAGTGAAACTAGCGGGAGTGCCCTTAGCACAGATACGCAGTATTTT. Translated, it gives CASSETSGSALSTDTQYF.

J is TRBJ1-1 and V is TRBV27, with D unresolved. Germline V gene sequence: CDR1 MNHEY, CDR2 SMNVEV (reference sequence). V lost 5 bases and J 1 base, leaving 8 bases between the germline ends. The CDR3 covers 13 residues. For the CDR3, the DNA is TGTGCCAGCAGTCTCGGACCGAACACTGAAGCTTTCTTT. Translating it yields CASSLGPNTEAFF.

The chain combines TRBV6-5 with TRBJ1-5, with 8 bases aligning to TRBD1. The CDR3 spans 13 residues. V lost 5 bases and J lost 5; bases outside the gene matches: 2. CDR1 and CDR2 from the germline V gene are MNHEY and SVGAGI. This chain's CDR3 is CASSHRGDQPQHF. The CDR3 nucleotides read TGTGCCAGCAGTCACAGGGGGGATCAGCCCCAGCATTTT.

The V call is TRBV6-1, the J call TRBJ2-7; 7 bases match TRBD2. This CDR3 has 14 residues. V was pared by 1 base and J by 6 bases, with 6 bases of the junction left unmatched. Germline V CDR1 and CDR2: MNHNS, SASEGT. The CDR3 spells CASSEGTSKLEQYF. The CDR3 nucleotides are TGTGCCAGCAGTGAAGGGACTAGTAAGCTCGAGCAGTACTTC.

The count of this clone is one. The chain carries TRBV6-6 and TRBJ1-1; D is possibly TRBD1 (5 bases). The CDR3 has 15 amino acids. Germline CDR1 MNHNY, CDR2 SVGAGI (reference sequence). V dropped 7 bases and J dropped 5 bases, with 20 bases sitting between them. The DNA for the CDR3 is TGTGCCAGCAATCCGCGCGGGACCGGGAAGACTGAAGCTTTCTTT. The encoded protein is CASNPRGTGKTEAFF.

The genes are TRBV30 and TRBJ2-5; D is possibly TRBD2 (6 bases). V lost 5 bases to trimming and J lost 1 base, with 14 bases between them. CDR3 size: 14 residues. Germline-derived CDR1 and CDR2 are GTSNPN and SVGIG (reference sequence). CDR3 bases: TGTGCCTGGGACCGTGGGGACTTCCAAGAGACCCAGTACTTC. Protein sequence: CAWDRGDFQETQYF.

This sequence joins TRBV7-9 and TRBJ1-1; D gene uncertain. Germline V gene lookup returns CDR1 SEHNR and CDR2 FQNEAQ (reference sequence). V was pared by 4 bases and J by 1 base, with 13 bases between. The CDR3 runs to 15 residues. Here the CDR3 reads CASSWKGIQNTEAFF. CDR3 nucleotides: TGTGCCAGCAGCTGGAAGGGTATCCAGAACACTGAAGCTTTCTTT.

The V call is TRBV5-4, the J call TRBJ2-7, with 9 bases identical to TRBD2. This CDR3 region has 16 residues. The V and J ends lost 2 bases and 0 bases, in that order; junction bases with no gene match: 6. Germline assignment: CDR1 SGHNT and CDR2 YYREEE (reference sequence). CDR3 DNA: TGTGCCAGCAGCTTATCTAGCGGGGAAAGCTCCTACGAGCAGTACTTC. Protein product: CASSLSSGESSYEQYF. The whole variable domain, remainder taken from reference TRBV5-4 and TRBJ2-7, is ETGVTQSPTHLIKTRGQQVTLRCSSQSGHNTVSWYQQALGQGPQFIFQYYREEENGRGNFPPRFSGLQFPNYSSELNVNALELDDSALYLCASSLSSGESSYEQYFGPGTRLTVT.

The CDR3 DNA sequence: TGCGCCAGCAGCCAAGAGATTTTAAACACTGAAGCTTTCTTT. This encodes CASSQEILNTEAFF. The chain couples TRBV4-1 to TRBJ1-1, with D hard to call. CDR1 is MGHRA and CDR2 is YSYEKL in the germline V gene. V lost 0 bases and J lost 2, with 7 bases in between. The CDR3 has 14 amino acids.

The chain is built from TRBV19 and TRBJ1-5; no reliable D call. The V end lost 7 bases, the J end lost 0 bases, and 16 bases lay between the germline ends. The CDR3 length is 16 residues. The germline V gene encodes CDR1 LNHDA and CDR2 SQIVND (reference sequence). The CDR3 reads CASNLGVTYSNQPQHF. The CDR3 DNA reads as TGTGCCAGTAATTTGGGCGTGACTTATAGCAATCAGCCCCAGCATTTT.

The V and J genes are TRBV30 and TRBJ1-6; D unclear. The CDR3 has 13 amino acids. V lost 0 bases, J lost 7 bases, and 7 bases lay in between. From germline, CDR1 is GTSNPN and CDR2 SVGIG (reference sequence). The CDR3 DNA sequence: TGTGCCTGGAGTGTAGCAACAAATTCACCCCTCCACTTT. Encoded protein: CAWSVATNSPLHF.

The chain uses TRBV6-5 and TRBJ2-7; D is unresolved. CDR3 length equals 13 residues. Trimming took off 8 bases at V and 1 base at J, with 12 bases between the two ends. Germline loops: CDR1 MNHEY, CDR2 SVGAGI. This CDR3 is CASGPLSSYEQYF. CDR3 sequence (DNA): TGTGCCAGCGGCCCTCTCAGTTCCTACGAGCAGTACTTC.

The chain is built from TRBV12-5 and TRBJ1-3; D remains unclear. The CDR3 is made up of 14 amino acids. The V end lost 1 base, the J end lost 8 bases, and 12 bases lay between the germline ends. Germline CDR1 LGHNT, CDR2 FRNRAP. CDR3 sequence reads: CASGLGAARDTIYF. Here the CDR3 DNA reads TGTGCTAGTGGTTTGGGGGCGGCCAGAGACACCATATATTTT. The entire variable domain, with the rest obtained from reference TRBV12-5 and TRBJ1-3, is as follows: DARVTQTPRHKVTEMGQEVTMRCQPILGHNTVFWYRQTMMQGLELLAYFRNRAPLDDSGMPKDRFSAEMPDATLATLKIQPSEPRDSAVYFCASGLGAARDTIYFGEGSWLTVV.

The rearrangement links TRBV4-1 to TRBJ2-3; perhaps D is TRBD1 or TRBD2 (6 bases each). Deletions cut 1 base from V and 3 bases from J, with 11 bases between. Germline CDR1 is MGHRA and CDR2 is YSYEKL. There are 15 residues in the CDR3. The CDR3 DNA reads TGCGCCAGCAGCCAAGTGGGGGGCAGGACAGATACGCAGTATTTT. Translating gives CASSQVGGRTDTQYF.